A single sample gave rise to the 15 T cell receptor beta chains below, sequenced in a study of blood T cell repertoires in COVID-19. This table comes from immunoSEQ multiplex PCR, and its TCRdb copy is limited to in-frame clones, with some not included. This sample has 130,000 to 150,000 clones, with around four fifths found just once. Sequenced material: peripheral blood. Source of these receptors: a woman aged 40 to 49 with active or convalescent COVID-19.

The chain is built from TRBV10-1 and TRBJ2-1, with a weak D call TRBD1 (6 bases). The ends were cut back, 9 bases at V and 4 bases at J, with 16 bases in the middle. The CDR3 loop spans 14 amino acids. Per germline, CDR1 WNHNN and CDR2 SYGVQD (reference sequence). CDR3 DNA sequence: TGCGCCAGACAAAGACAGGCCCCTTACAATGAGCAGTTCTTC. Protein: CARQRQAPYNEQFF.

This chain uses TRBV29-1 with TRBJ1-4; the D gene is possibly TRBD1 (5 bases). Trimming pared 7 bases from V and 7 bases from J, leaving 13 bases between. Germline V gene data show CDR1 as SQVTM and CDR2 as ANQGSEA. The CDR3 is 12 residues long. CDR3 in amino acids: CSGRWGGEKLFF. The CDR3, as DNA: TGCAGCGGCCGGTGGGGGGGTGAAAAACTGTTTTTT. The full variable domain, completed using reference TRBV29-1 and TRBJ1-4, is SAVISQKPSRDICQRGTSLTIQCQVDSQVTMMFWYRQQPGQSLTLIATANQGSEATYESGFVIDKFPISRPNLTFSTLTVSNMSPEDSSIYLCSGRWGGEKLFFGSGTQLSVL.

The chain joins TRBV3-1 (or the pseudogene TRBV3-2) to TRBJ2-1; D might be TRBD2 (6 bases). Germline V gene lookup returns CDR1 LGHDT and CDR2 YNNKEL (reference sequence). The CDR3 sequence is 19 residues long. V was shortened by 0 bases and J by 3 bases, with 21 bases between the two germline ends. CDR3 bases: TGTGCCAGCAGCCAAGATCTTGCGGCAGCGGGTTATGTCTACAATGAGCAGTTCTTC. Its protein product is CASSQDLAAAGYVYNEQFF.

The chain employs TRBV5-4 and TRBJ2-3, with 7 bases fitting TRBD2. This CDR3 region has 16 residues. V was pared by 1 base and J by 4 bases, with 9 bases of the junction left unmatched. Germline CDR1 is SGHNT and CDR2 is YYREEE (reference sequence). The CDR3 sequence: CASSLYEGGMADTQYF. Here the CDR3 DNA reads TGTGCCAGCAGCTTGTACGAGGGAGGGATGGCAGATACGCAGTATTTT.

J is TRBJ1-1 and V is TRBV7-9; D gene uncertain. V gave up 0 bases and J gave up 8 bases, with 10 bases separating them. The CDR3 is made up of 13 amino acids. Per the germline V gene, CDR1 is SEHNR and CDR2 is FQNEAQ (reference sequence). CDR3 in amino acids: CASSLAGRIEAFF. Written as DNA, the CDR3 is TGTGCCAGCAGCTTAGCCGGGAGGATAGAAGCTTTCTTT.

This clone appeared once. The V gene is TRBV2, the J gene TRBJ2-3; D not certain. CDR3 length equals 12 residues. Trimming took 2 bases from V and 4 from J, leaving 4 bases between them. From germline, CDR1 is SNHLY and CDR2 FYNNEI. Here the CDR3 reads CASSEKPDTQYF. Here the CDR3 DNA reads TGTGCCAGCAGTGAAAAGCCAGATACGCAGTATTTT.

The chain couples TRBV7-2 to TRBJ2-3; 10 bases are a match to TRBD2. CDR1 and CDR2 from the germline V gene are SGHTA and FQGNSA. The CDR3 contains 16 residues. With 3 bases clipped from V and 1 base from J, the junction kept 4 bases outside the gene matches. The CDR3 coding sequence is TGTGCCAGCAGCTTGGCCGGGACTAGCGGCACAGATACGCAGTATTTT. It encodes CASSLAGTSGTDTQYF.

The CDR3 DNA follows: TGCGCCAGCAGTGAAGGAGGGGACGGTCAGCCCCAGCATTTT. Protein product: CASSEGGDGQPQHF. This rearrangement joins TRBV10-1 to TRBJ1-5; possible D gene TRBD1, 5 bases. The V gene lost 3 bases and the J gene lost 6 bases, with 12 bases spanning the gap. Germline V gene lookup returns CDR1 WNHNN and CDR2 SYGVQD (reference sequence). The CDR3 contains 14 residues.

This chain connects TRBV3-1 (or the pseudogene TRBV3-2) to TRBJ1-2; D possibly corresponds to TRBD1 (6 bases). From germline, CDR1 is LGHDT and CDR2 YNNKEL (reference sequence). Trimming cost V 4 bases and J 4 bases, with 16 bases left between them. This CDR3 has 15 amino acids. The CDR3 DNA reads TGTGCCAGCAGCCCGCCGGGACATCTCTCCTATGGCTACACCTTC. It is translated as CASSPPGHLSYGYTF.

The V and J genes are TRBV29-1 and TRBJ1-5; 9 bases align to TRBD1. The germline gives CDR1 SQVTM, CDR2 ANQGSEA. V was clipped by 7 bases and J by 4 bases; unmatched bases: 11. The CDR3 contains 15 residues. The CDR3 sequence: CSGRCRDRANQPQHF. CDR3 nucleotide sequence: TGCAGCGGACGGTGCCGGGACAGGGCAAATCAGCCCCAGCATTTT.

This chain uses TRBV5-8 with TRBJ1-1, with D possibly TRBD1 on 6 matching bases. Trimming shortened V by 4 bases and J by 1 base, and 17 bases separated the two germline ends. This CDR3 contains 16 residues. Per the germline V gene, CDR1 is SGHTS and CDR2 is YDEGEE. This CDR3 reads CASSPRQALPNTEAFF. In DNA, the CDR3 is TGTGCCAGCAGCCCTCGACAGGCCCTCCCGAACACTGAAGCTTTCTTT.

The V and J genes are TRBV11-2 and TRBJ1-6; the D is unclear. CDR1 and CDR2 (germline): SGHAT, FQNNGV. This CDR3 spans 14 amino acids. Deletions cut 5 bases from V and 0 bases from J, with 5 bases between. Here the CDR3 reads CASSPGSYNSPLHF. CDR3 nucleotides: TGTGCCAGCAGCCCCGGCTCCTATAATTCACCCCTCCACTTT. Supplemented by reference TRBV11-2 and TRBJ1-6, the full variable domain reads EAGVAQSPRYKIIEKRQSVAFWCNPISGHATLYWYQQILGQGPKLLIQFQNNGVVDDSQLPKDRFSAERLKGVDSTLKIQPAKLEDSAVYLCASSPGSYNSPLHFGNGTRLTVT.

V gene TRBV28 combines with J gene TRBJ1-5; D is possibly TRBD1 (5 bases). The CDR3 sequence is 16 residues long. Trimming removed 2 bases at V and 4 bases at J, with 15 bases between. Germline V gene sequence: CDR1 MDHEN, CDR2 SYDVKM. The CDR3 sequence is CASSLRWAGGNQPQHF. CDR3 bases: TGTGCCAGCAGTTTACGTTGGGCCGGGGGGAATCAGCCCCAGCATTTT.

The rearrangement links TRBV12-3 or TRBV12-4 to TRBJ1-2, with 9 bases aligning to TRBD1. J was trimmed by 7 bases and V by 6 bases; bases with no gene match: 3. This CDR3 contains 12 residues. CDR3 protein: CASSYRGLGYTF. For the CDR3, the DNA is TGTGCCAGCAGCTACAGGGGGCTTGGCTACACCTTC.

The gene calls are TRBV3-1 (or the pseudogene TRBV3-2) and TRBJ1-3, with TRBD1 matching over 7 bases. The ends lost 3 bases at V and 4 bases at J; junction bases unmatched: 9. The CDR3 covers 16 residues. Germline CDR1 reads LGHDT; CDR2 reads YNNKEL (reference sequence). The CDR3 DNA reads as TGTGCCAGCAGCCAGCACAGGGGAATGGGAGGAAACACCATATATTTT. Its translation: CASSQHRGMGGNTIYF.